Listed here are 32 T cell receptor beta chains from one sample, sequenced in a study of T-cell reconstitution after alpha-beta-depleted transplantation in children. This sample's TCRbeta library carried unique molecular identifier barcodes. TCRdb ran MiXCR on the PCR reads and lists one entry per CDR3 protein. The data contain approximately 1,000,000 distinct CDR3 sequences, roughly 29% of them singletons. The starting material was PBMCs, mostly from graft donor cells, obtained 360 days after TCRalphabeta/CD19-depleted stem cell transplant. These TCRs come from a boy in the first two years of life who had a stem cell transplant for SCID, so the T cells may come from the graft donor.

This clonotype was picked up a small number of times. J is TRBJ2-7 and V is TRBV4-3; TRBD1 agrees at 8 bases. V was clipped by 3 bases and J by 5 bases; unmatched bases: 9. This CDR3 has 15 residues. Germline loops: CDR1 LGHNA, CDR2 YSLEER. The CDR3 DNA sequence: TGCGCCAGCAGCCAGAAGACAGGGGCCGCCCACGAGCAGTACTTC. Protein product: CASSQKTGAAHEQYF.

This sequence joins TRBV4-1 and TRBJ1-5; tentatively, D is TRBD1 (6 bases). The CDR3 is made up of 15 amino acids. Trimming left V 4 bases short and J 0 bases short, with 10 bases between. Germline CDR1 MGHRA, CDR2 YSYEKL. The CDR3 reads CASSPTGFSNQPQHF. CDR3 sequence (DNA): TGCGCCAGCAGCCCCACAGGGTTTAGCAATCAGCCCCAGCATTTT.

This clonotype was recorded at least ten times. The chain employs TRBV5-1 and TRBJ2-1; no definite D call. Deletions cut 4 bases from V and 0 bases from J, with 11 bases between. The germline V gene has CDR1 SGHRS and CDR2 YFSETQ. The CDR3 contains 15 residues. CDR3 in amino acids: CASSNGRSSYNEQFF. CDR3 DNA sequence: TGCGCCAGCAGCAACGGACGGAGCTCCTACAATGAGCAGTTCTTC. The variable domain in full, completed from reference TRBV5-1 and TRBJ2-1, reads KAGVTQTPRYLIKTRGQQVTLSCSPISGHRSVSWYQQTPGQGLQFLFEYFSETQRNKGNFPGRFSGRQFSNSRSEMNVSTLELGDSALYLCASSNGRSSYNEQFFGPGTRLTVL.

The genes are TRBV4-1 and TRBJ1-4; unclear D gene. CDR3 size: 15 residues. Trimming removed 0 bases at V and 12 bases at J, with 17 bases between. Looked up from germline, CDR1 is MGHRA and CDR2 is YSYEKL. The CDR3 coding sequence is TGCGCCAGCAGCCAAGATCGAGGGAGGGTCATAGAACTGTTTTTT. Its protein product is CASSQDRGRVIELFF.

J is TRBJ2-3 and V is TRBV3-1; either TRBD1 or TRBD2 may supply D (5 bases each). The ends were cut back, 5 bases at V and 3 bases at J, with 21 bases in the middle. The CDR3 runs to 17 residues. Germline CDR1 LGHDT, CDR2 YNNKEL (reference sequence). The CDR3 loop is CASSFGAGFVSTDTQYF. DNA of the CDR3: TGTGCCAGCAGCTTCGGGGCAGGGTTCGTTTCGACAGATACGCAGTATTTT.

The count of this clonotype is one. The rearrangement links TRBV28 to TRBJ2-5; 10 nucleotides agree with TRBD1. The CDR3 length is 16 residues. Germline V gene data show CDR1 as MDHEN and CDR2 as SYDVKM. V lost 4 bases to trimming and J lost 2 bases; unmatched junction nucleotides: 7. CDR3 protein: CASSSIGTGVQETQYF. The CDR3 DNA follows: TGTGCCAGCAGTTCCATCGGGACAGGGGTACAAGAGACCCAGTACTTC.

This clonotype was seen a handful of times. V gene TRBV6-1 combines with J gene TRBJ2-1; either TRBD1 or TRBD2 may supply D (5 bases each). CDR1 and CDR2 from the germline V gene are MNHNS and SASEGT. Trimming took 1 base from V and 10 from J, leaving 11 bases between them. This CDR3 has 13 residues. CDR3 in amino acids: CASSEVRGGEQFF. CDR3 DNA sequence: TGTGCCAGCAGTGAAGTAAGGGGCGGGGAGCAGTTCTTC.

There are a few counts of this clonotype. The chain recombines TRBV7-9 with TRBJ1-2, with D maybe TRBD1 (5 bases). Trimming shortened V by 4 bases and J by 4 bases, and 13 bases separated the two germline ends. Germline CDR1 reads SEHNR; CDR2 reads FQNEAQ (reference sequence). The CDR3 runs to 14 residues. CDR3 sequence: CASSSEVGGYGYTF. CDR3 coding DNA: TGTGCCAGCAGCTCAGAGGTCGGGGGCTATGGCTACACCTTC.

The chain carries TRBV4-1 and TRBJ2-3; 11 bases are a match to TRBD1. The germline CDR1 and CDR2 sequences are MGHRA and YSYEKL. This CDR3 is built from 17 residues. The trim removed 0 bases at V and 3 bases at J, leaving 5 bases unmatched. The CDR3 reads CASSQDLGQGVTDTQYF. Written as DNA, the CDR3 is TGCGCCAGCAGCCAAGATCTGGGACAGGGGGTGACAGATACGCAGTATTTT.

This clonotype was detected a few times. The J gene is TRBJ1-5, the V gene TRBV15; D gene uncertain. The CDR3 consists of 19 residues. Trimming removed 0 bases from V and 2 bases from J, with 20 bases in between. The V gene's germline CDR1 is LNHNV and CDR2 YYDKDF (reference sequence). DNA for the CDR3: TGTGCCACCAGCAGAGAACCACCCTTGGGTGGGCAGGGCAATCAGCCCCAGCATTTT. Translation gives CATSREPPLGGQGNQPQHF.

The chain links TRBV4-1 to TRBJ2-7; TRBD1 agrees at 7 bases. The ends lost 0 bases at V and 4 bases at J; junction bases unmatched: 12. CDR1 and CDR2 from the germline V gene are MGHRA and YSYEKL. CDR3 size: 17 residues. In DNA, the CDR3 is TGCGCCAGCAGCCAAGATCGCGATACAGGGGCTCTTTACGAGCAGTACTTC. Its protein is CASSQDRDTGALYEQYF.

This clonotype was detected only a few times. This chain uses TRBV2 with TRBJ2-3, with 9 bases fitting TRBD2. V was clipped by 7 bases and J by 0 bases; unmatched bases: 8. Germline V gene data show CDR1 as SNHLY and CDR2 as FYNNEI. The CDR3 totals 16 residues. In DNA, the CDR3 is TGTGCCAGCACCGAGCGGGGGGTTCCTAGCACAGATACGCAGTATTTT. This encodes CASTERGVPSTDTQYF.

This clonotype showed up just a few times. The J gene is TRBJ1-5, the V gene TRBV20-1, with 7 bases lining up with TRBD1. The CDR3 consists of 13 residues. Trimming cost V 5 bases and J 9 bases; bases outside gene matches: 10. Germline V CDR1 and CDR2: DFQATT, SNEGSKA (reference sequence). CDR3 region: CSAGDSKVRPQHF. Here the CDR3 DNA reads TGCAGTGCTGGGGACAGTAAGGTCAGGCCCCAGCATTTT.

This clonotype was seen more than once but under ten times. The rearrangement joins TRBV28 to TRBJ1-4, with no clear D. There are 14 residues in the CDR3. Germline V gene lookup returns CDR1 MDHEN and CDR2 SYDVKM. V was cut by 6 bases and J by 4 bases, with 12 bases left in between. CDR3 nucleotides: TGTGCCAGCAGCCGGGTGGGGTATAATGAAAAACTGTTTTTT. This encodes CASSRVGYNEKLFF.

This clonotype was counted once. The chain employs TRBV20-1 and TRBJ2-1; 11 bases line up with TRBD2. Germline loops: CDR1 DFQATT, CDR2 SNEGSKA (reference sequence). The CDR3 runs to 15 residues. V lost 3 bases to trimming and J lost 7 bases; unmatched junction nucleotides: 8. The CDR3: CSARGLAVRSNEQFF. Here the CDR3 DNA reads TGCAGTGCTAGGGGACTAGCGGTGAGGTCAAATGAGCAGTTCTTC.

V gene TRBV20-1 combines with J gene TRBJ1-1; D is ambiguous. Per the germline V gene, CDR1 is DFQATT and CDR2 is SNEGSKA (reference sequence). The CDR3 loop spans 14 amino acids. Trimming stripped 0 bases from V and 3 bases from J, with 11 bases between. In DNA, the CDR3 is TGCAGTGCTAGAGACACCCGGGATCACACTGAAGCTTTCTTT. Its protein product is CSARDTRDHTEAFF.

V and J are TRBV18 and TRBJ2-1; a weak D match, TRBD2 (7 bases). V was pared by 3 bases and J by 7 bases, with 19 bases between. CDR3 length: 16 residues. CDR1 is KGHSH, CDR2 LQKENI, per germline. In DNA form, the CDR3 reads TGTGCCAGCTCACCGGGGACAACCAGGGGAGGGAATGAGCAGTTCTTC. Translating it yields CASSPGTTRGGNEQFF.

This clonotype was counted only a few times. The V and J genes are TRBV29-1 and TRBJ2-3; D uncertain. The CDR3 runs 10 residues. Germline-derived CDR1 and CDR2 are SQVTM and ANQGSEA. V was pared by 6 bases and J by 5 bases, with 6 bases between. The CDR3 DNA sequence: TGCAGCGTCGTCTTAGATACGCAGTATTTT. This encodes CSVVLDTQYF.

A few counts support this clonotype. The V call is TRBV5-1, the J call TRBJ2-2; tentative D call: TRBD1 (7 bases). The V gene lost 4 bases and the J gene lost 5 bases, with 24 bases spanning the gap. This CDR3 is 18 amino acids long. The germline V gene encodes CDR1 SGHRS and CDR2 YFSETQ. CDR3 sequence reads: CASSHLAGGTVLTGELFF. The CDR3 bases are TGCGCCAGCAGCCACTTGGCCGGAGGGACAGTCCTAACCGGGGAGCTGTTTTTT.

This clonotype occurred once. The chain is built from TRBV28 and TRBJ1-2; D remains ambiguous. Germline V CDR1 and CDR2: MDHEN, SYDVKM. Deletions cut 5 bases from V and 8 bases from J, with 12 bases between. The CDR3 is 12 residues long. The CDR3: CASSMARTGYTF. The CDR3 nucleotides are TGTGCCAGCAGTATGGCGAGGACGGGCTACACCTTC.

In the case of this clonotype: The junction differs from germline at one of its ends, possibly a read error. The V call is TRBV29-1, the J call TRBJ2-1; a possible D gene is TRBD2 (5 bases). Germline V gives CDR1 SQVTM, CDR2 ANQGSEA. The CDR3 loop spans 13 amino acids. The CDR3 here is CSVGPDSNNEQFF. The DNA of the CDR3 is TGCAGCGTTGGACCGGACTCCAACAATGAGCAGTTCTTC.

The chain has TRBV5-6 and TRBJ1-1, with a possible D match to TRBD1 (6 bases). The V gene's germline CDR1 is SGHDT and CDR2 YYEEEE. Trimming removed 2 bases from V and 1 base from J, with 9 bases in between. The CDR3 has 14 amino acids. CDR3 loop: CASSFGTWNTEAFF. CDR3 DNA sequence: TGTGCCAGCAGCTTTGGGACATGGAACACTGAAGCTTTCTTT.

On this clonotype: One junction end disagrees with the germline gene, perhaps due to a read error. This chain connects TRBV6-1 to TRBJ2-2; maybe TRBD1 (6 bases). Germline assignment: CDR1 MNHNS and CDR2 SASEGT. This CDR3 has 15 residues. CDR3 sequence: CASREGQIRTGELFF. The CDR3 nucleotides read TGTGCCAGCAGGGAAGGACAGATACGCACCGGGGAGCTGTTTTTT.

The CDR3 reads CASMGTVVAFF. As DNA, the CDR3 is TGTGCCAGCATGGGGACAGTCGTAGCTTTCTTT. This chain joins TRBV2 and TRBJ1-1; TRBD1 matches 7 bases. The J segment lost 10 bases and the V segment lost 7 bases, leaving 6 bases of the junction unmatched. Germline V gives CDR1 SNHLY, CDR2 FYNNEI. The CDR3 has 11 residues.

J is TRBJ1-5 and V is TRBV6-2 or TRBV6-3; a weak D match, TRBD1 (5 bases). The CDR3 spans 15 residues. Trimming shortened V by 1 base and J by 5 bases, and 12 bases separated the two germline ends. Germline lookup yields CDR1 MNHEY and CDR2 SVGEGT. Here the CDR3 reads CASSYFPQGDQPQHF. The CDR3 DNA sequence: TGTGCCAGCAGTTACTTCCCACAAGGGGATCAGCCCCAGCATTTT.

The gene calls are TRBV5-1 and TRBJ2-1; 14 bases align to TRBD2. CDR3 length: 15 amino acids. With 4 bases clipped from V and 9 bases from J, the junction kept 6 bases outside the gene matches. The germline gives CDR1 SGHRS, CDR2 YFSETQ. The CDR3 here is CASSGGTSGGVEQFF. CDR3 bases: TGCGCCAGCAGCGGGGGGACTAGCGGGGGTGTTGAGCAGTTCTTC.

This chain joins TRBV7-6 and TRBJ2-7, with D possibly being TRBD1 or TRBD2 (5 bases each). The V and J ends lost 2 bases and 3 bases respectively, with 20 bases between them. The CDR3 runs to 17 residues. The germline CDR1 and CDR2 sequences are SGHVS and FNYEAQ. The CDR3 loop is CASSLLGRGRPLYEQYF. The CDR3 DNA reads as TGTGCCAGCAGCTTACTGGGTCGGGGCCGACCTCTCTACGAGCAGTACTTC.

There are many counts of this clonotype. The V call is TRBV6-5, the J call TRBJ2-2; D possibly corresponds to TRBD1 (5 bases). The CDR3 is made up of 15 amino acids. With 2 bases removed from V and 5 bases from J, the gap between germline ends came to 12 bases. Per germline, CDR1 MNHEY and CDR2 SVGAGI. CDR3 in DNA: TGTGCCAGCAGTTACCTATACCCAGGGACCGGGGAGCTGTTTTTT. Its protein is CASSYLYPGTGELFF.

This clonotype was observed once. This chain links TRBV11-2 with TRBJ2-1, with D perhaps matching TRBD2 (5 bases). Trimming pared 5 bases from V and 3 bases from J, leaving 11 bases between. CDR1 SGHAT and CDR2 FQNNGV come from the germline V gene. This CDR3 contains 14 residues. The CDR3 protein is CASSGTSGYNEQFF. The CDR3 DNA sequence: TGTGCCAGCAGCGGTACTAGTGGCTACAATGAGCAGTTCTTC.

This clonotype was recorded once. This chain joins TRBV20-1 and TRBJ2-3, with D perhaps matching TRBD2 (6 bases). There are 11 residues in the CDR3. Germline CDR1 is DFQATT and CDR2 is SNEGSKA (reference sequence). Trimming cost V 3 bases and J 13 bases, with 14 bases left between them. The CDR3 here is CSARTGGLKYF. In DNA, the CDR3 is TGCAGTGCTAGGACCGGGGGTCTGAAGTATTTT.

The chain couples TRBV15 to TRBJ1-1; D is unresolved. CDR1 is LNHNV and CDR2 is YYDKDF in the germline V gene (reference sequence). This CDR3 comprises 13 residues. V shed 0 bases and J shed 11 bases, with 13 bases lying between them. For the CDR3, the DNA is TGTGCCACCAGCAGAGATCGGAGTTTCGATGCTTTCTTT. Its translation is CATSRDRSFDAFF.

As DNA, the CDR3 is TGTGCCAGCAGCCGCCAATCCGGGGGACGGGAAGACTATGGCTACACCTTC. It encodes CASSRQSGGREDYGYTF. This chain joins TRBV4-2 and TRBJ1-2, with TRBD1 as a possible D gene (5 bases). Looked up from germline, CDR1 is LGHNA and CDR2 is YNFKEQ. CDR3 length equals 17 residues. V lost 4 bases and J lost 3, with 21 bases in between.